The TCR beta chain under discussion was sequenced for a study of neurological immune-mediated disorders. TCRdb fed the 5' RACE reads into MiXCR, producing one record per CDR3 protein. The table has about 40,000 distinct CDR3 sequences, 2.5% seen once. This CDR3 is built from 15 residues. Germline V gene lookup returns CDR1 DFQATT and CDR2 SNEGSKA (reference sequence). Trimming took 5 bases from V and 5 from J, leaving 21 bases between them. The study, taken as a whole, reports: Neither clinical nor MRI features were associated with the multiple sclerosis repertoire cluster. HTLV-1-associated myelopathy had the most TCR clonal expansion, and multiple sclerosis had the least, less than healthy controls.

In its sample, this clonotype was seen many times. What it binds is not known. Sequenced sample: PBMCs. V gene TRBV20-1 combines with J gene TRBJ2-5; D may be TRBD1 (6 bases). The receptor was derived from a man aged 50-60 years with multiple sclerosis. CDR3 residues: CSAQTDRQDAETQYF. CDR3 bases: TGCAGTGCTCAAACCGACCGACAGGACGCGGAGACCCAGTACTTC.